Listed here are 25 T cell receptor beta chains from one sample, sequenced in a study of cytomegalovirus exposure and HLA in healthy donors. Both 60 Vbeta primers and 13 Jbeta primers went into the PCR. Repertoires were generated with immunoSEQ multiplex PCR, while TCRdb's copy carries only in-frame clones and drops some. The sample has some 150,000 clones, roughly three quarters seen once. Sequenced material: PBMCs. The receptors shown here come from a human donor in good health.

The sample holds a few counts of this clone. V usage is TRBV19 and J usage is TRBJ1-2, with 7 bases lining up with TRBD1. CDR1 and CDR2 (germline): LNHDA, SQIVND (reference sequence). There are 16 residues in the CDR3. Losses at the gene ends were 5 bases for V and 0 bases for J; bases not matched to a gene: 9. CDR3 nucleotides: TGTGCCAGTAGTGCGGCCAGGGGGGAGGCTAACTATGGCTACACCTTC. Amino acids: CASSAARGEANYGYTF.

This clone has a single count. The genes are TRBV28 and TRBJ1-1; tentatively, D is TRBD1 (5 bases). The CDR3 spans 14 residues. Looked up from germline, CDR1 is MDHEN and CDR2 is SYDVKM. V was trimmed by 3 bases and J by 1 base, leaving 9 bases between them. Here the CDR3 DNA reads TGTGCCAGCAGTTTCACACAGGCGAACACTGAAGCTTTCTTT. Protein product: CASSFTQANTEAFF.

V gene TRBV6-6 combines with J gene TRBJ2-2; 7 positions agree with TRBD1. CDR1 is MNHNY, CDR2 SVGAGI, per germline (reference sequence). The CDR3 is 15 amino acids. Germline trimming cut 0 bases from V and 8 bases from J; bases unmatched to any gene: 6. CDR3 in amino acids: CASSYSPRGQGELFF. The CDR3, as DNA: TGTGCCAGCAGTTACTCTCCGAGGGGACAGGGGGAGCTGTTTTTT.

Written as DNA, the CDR3 is TGTGCCAGCAGCATAGACAGGGCCTCTAACTATGGCTACACCTTC. Translated, it gives CASSIDRASNYGYTF. The chain links TRBV5-4 to TRBJ1-2, with 7 bases matching TRBD1. This CDR3 is built from 15 residues. Germline CDR1 is SGHNT and CDR2 is YYREEE (reference sequence). The ends lost 4 bases at V and 0 bases at J; junction bases unmatched: 6.

This clone was observed a few times. The rearrangement links TRBV29-1 to TRBJ2-3; no clear D gene. The CDR3 length is 14 residues. Germline V lookup: CDR1 SQVTM, CDR2 ANQGSEA. Trimming took off 7 bases at V and 2 bases at J, with 16 bases between the two ends. The CDR3 bases are TGCAGCGGTGTTGATCTTGCGAACACAGATACGCAGTATTTT. Translation gives CSGVDLANTDTQYF.

The chain is built from TRBV9 and TRBJ2-1, with D possibly being TRBD2 (6 bases). With 0 bases removed from V and 9 bases from J, the gap between germline ends came to 13 bases. The CDR3 is 14 residues long. The germline gives CDR1 SGDLS, CDR2 YYNGEE. CDR3: CASSVDGGLREQFF. The CDR3 DNA reads as TGTGCCAGCAGCGTAGACGGGGGTCTTCGTGAGCAGTTCTTC.

This clone was counted between two and nine times. The rearrangement links TRBV18 to TRBJ1-1; D unclear. The length of the CDR3 is 12 residues. V shed 3 bases and J shed 1 base, with 3 bases lying between them. Germline-derived CDR1 and CDR2 are KGHSH and LQKENI. The chain's CDR3 is CASSPRNTEAFF. Written as DNA, the CDR3 is TGTGCCAGCTCACCCCGGAACACTGAAGCTTTCTTT.

The rearrangement links TRBV29-1 to TRBJ2-5, with a weak D call TRBD2 (6 bases). This CDR3 comprises 12 residues. V shed 6 bases and J shed 0 bases, with 8 bases lying between them. Looked up from germline, CDR1 is SQVTM and CDR2 is ANQGSEA. CDR3 residues: CSVEGNQETQYF. In DNA, the CDR3 is TGCAGCGTGGAGGGGAACCAAGAGACCCAGTACTTC.

V and J are TRBV5-1 and TRBJ2-6; no clear D. This CDR3 is built from 17 residues. Germline CDR1 SGHRS, CDR2 YFSETQ. Trimming shortened V by 0 bases and J by 0 bases, and 10 bases separated the two germline ends. The CDR3 coding sequence is TGCGCCAGCAGCTTGGAGACACCATACTCTGGGGCCAACGTCCTGACTTTC. Its translation is CASSLETPYSGANVLTF.

The J gene is TRBJ2-1, the V gene TRBV6-1; no reliable D call. Germline assignment: CDR1 MNHNS and CDR2 SASEGT. This CDR3 has 12 residues. Trimming took 7 bases from V and 8 from J, leaving 12 bases between them. The CDR3 DNA reads TGTGCCAGCATGGCCAGGTGGGATGAGCAGTTCTTC. The encoded protein is CASMARWDEQFF.

The rearrangement links TRBV27 to TRBJ1-2; D may be TRBD1 (5 bases). Germline values: CDR1 MNHEY, CDR2 SMNVEV (reference sequence). The CDR3 has 13 residues. The V and J ends lost 2 bases and 7 bases respectively, with 11 bases between them. The CDR3 nucleotides read TGTGCCAGCAGTTTAAGGCCAGGGTCTGGCTACACCTTC. Encoded protein: CASSLRPGSGYTF.

V usage is TRBV4-1 and J usage is TRBJ2-1; no definite D call. Germline CDR1 and CDR2: MGHRA and YSYEKL. The CDR3 extends over 16 amino acids. Trimming cost V 0 bases and J 2 bases, with 11 bases left between them. Written as DNA, the CDR3 is TGCGCCAGCAGCCAAGATTTGATGCTAGCCTACAATGAGCAGTTCTTC. Translation gives CASSQDLMLAYNEQFF.

The gene calls are TRBV10-3 and TRBJ2-1; 12 bases map to TRBD2. Germline V gene data show CDR1 as ENHRY and CDR2 as SYGVKD. V was pared by 7 bases and J by 3 bases, with 1 base of the junction left unmatched. The CDR3 is made up of 14 amino acids. In nucleotides, the CDR3 is TGTGCCATCACTAGCGGGGGGGACTACAATGAGCAGTTCTTC. This sequence encodes CAITSGGDYNEQFF.

This clone was observed a single time. The chain carries TRBV7-2 and TRBJ1-2; 7 bases line up with TRBD1. Germline V lookup: CDR1 SGHTA, CDR2 FQGNSA. The CDR3 runs to 12 residues. V shed 6 bases and J 6 bases; nucleotides not matched to a gene: 4. CDR3 residues: CASRAQGDGYTF. CDR3 in DNA: TGTGCCAGCAGGGCTCAGGGGGATGGCTACACCTTC.

The J gene is TRBJ2-1, the V gene TRBV10-1; D might be TRBD2 (6 bases). CDR1 is WNHNN, CDR2 SYGVQD, per germline (reference sequence). V was cut by 4 bases and J by 2 bases, with 12 bases left in between. This CDR3 comprises 15 residues. CDR3 loop: CASSVERVPYNEQFF. The CDR3 DNA is TGCGCCAGCAGTGTTGAGCGGGTACCCTACAATGAGCAGTTCTTC.

This sequence joins TRBV11-2 and TRBJ2-2, with 9 nucleotides matching TRBD2. The V segment lost 1 base and the J segment 3 bases; nucleotides outside the gene matches: 12. The CDR3 consists of 19 residues. Germline-derived CDR1 and CDR2 are SGHAT and FQNNGV. The CDR3 loop reads CASSLVERGDPSHTGELFF. The CDR3 DNA follows: TGTGCCAGCAGCTTAGTGGAGCGGGGGGATCCCTCGCACACCGGGGAGCTGTTTTTT. The full variable domain, rest sourced from reference TRBV11-2 and TRBJ2-2, is EAGVAQSPRYKIIEKRQSVAFWCNPISGHATLYWYQQILGQGPKLLIQFQNNGVVDDSQLPKDRFSAERLKGVDSTLKIQPAKLEDSAVYLCASSLVERGDPSHTGELFFGEGSRLTVL.

V gene TRBV7-2 combines with J gene TRBJ1-2; TRBD1 might be the D (6 bases). This CDR3 has 15 amino acids. Trimming removed 5 bases from V and 3 bases from J, with 16 bases in between. The germline V gene encodes CDR1 SGHTA and CDR2 FQGNSA. The CDR3 bases are TGTGCCAGCAGCGTTCGACTTCAGGGGCACTATGGCTACACCTTC. Its translation: CASSVRLQGHYGYTF.

J is TRBJ1-5 and V is TRBV28; TRBD1 matches 9 bases. The germline gives CDR1 MDHEN, CDR2 SYDVKM. The CDR3 contains 13 residues. Germline trimming cut 10 bases from V and 5 bases from J; bases unmatched to any gene: 6. CDR3 in amino acids: CATGTGLHQPQHF. CDR3 coding DNA: TGTGCCACCGGGACAGGGCTACATCAGCCCCAGCATTTT.

J is TRBJ1-1 and V is TRBV7-9; weak D call: TRBD1 (5 bases). V was cut by 5 bases and J by 4 bases, with 17 bases left in between. Germline CDR1 SEHNR, CDR2 FQNEAQ (reference sequence). The CDR3 has 15 amino acids. The CDR3: CASSLRAGLGTEAFF. CDR3 nucleotides: TGTGCCAGCAGCCTCAGGGCAGGGCTGGGCACTGAAGCTTTCTTT.

The chain employs TRBV27 and TRBJ2-1; 14 positions match TRBD2. The V gene's germline CDR1 is MNHEY and CDR2 SMNVEV (reference sequence). V lost 5 bases and J lost 6; bases outside the gene matches: 9. The CDR3 extends over 17 amino acids. The CDR3 DNA sequence: TGTGCCAGCAGTACGGGACTAGCGGGGGCCTACATCAATGAGCAGTTCTTC. This translates into CASSTGLAGAYINEQFF.

This chain uses TRBV5-4 with TRBJ1-5; D is possibly TRBD1 (5 bases). The germline gives CDR1 SGHNT, CDR2 YYREEE (reference sequence). The CDR3 is made up of 14 amino acids. Trimming removed 2 bases from V and 7 bases from J, with 13 bases in between. The DNA for the CDR3 is TGTGCCAGCAGCTTCGGGGGTGAGGGGCAGCCCCAGCATTTT. Its translation: CASSFGGEGQPQHF. The whole variable domain, remainder taken from reference TRBV5-4 and TRBJ1-5, is ETGVTQSPTHLIKTRGQQVTLRCSSQSGHNTVSWYQQALGQGPQFIFQYYREEENGRGNFPPRFSGLQFPNYSSELNVNALELDDSALYLCASSFGGEGQPQHFGDGTRLSIL.

The gene calls are TRBV10-2 and TRBJ1-4, with D maybe TRBD1 (5 bases). The germline V gene encodes CDR1 WSHSY and CDR2 SAAADI. Trimming pared 2 bases from V and 12 bases from J, leaving 10 bases between. The CDR3 is 12 amino acids. CDR3 residues: CASSEIQGELFF. The CDR3 region has the DNA TGCGCCAGCAGTGAGATACAAGGGGAACTGTTTTTT.

The V and J genes are TRBV15 and TRBJ2-7, with 7 bases aligning to TRBD2. Germline V gene sequence: CDR1 LNHNV, CDR2 YYDKDF (reference sequence). The CDR3 totals 14 residues. The trim removed 3 bases at V and 2 bases at J, leaving 4 bases unmatched. CDR3 sequence (DNA): TGTGCCACCAGCAGTAGAGCGGGGACCTACGAGCAGTACTTC. This gives the protein CATSSRAGTYEQYF.

The chain couples TRBV27 to TRBJ2-7; D is perhaps TRBD2 (5 bases). The V and J ends lost 5 bases and 3 bases respectively, with 17 bases between them. There are 15 residues in the CDR3. Germline lookup yields CDR1 MNHEY and CDR2 SMNVEV (reference sequence). The CDR3 sequence: CASSPSPSSFYEQYF. The CDR3 DNA sequence: TGTGCCAGCAGTCCCTCACCCTCTAGCTTCTACGAGCAGTACTTC.

This clone was detected only a few times. J is TRBJ2-2 and V is TRBV18; 12 nucleotides line up with TRBD2. This CDR3 contains 18 residues. CDR1 is KGHSH and CDR2 is LQKENI in the germline V gene. Unmatched junction bases numbered 9, after V lost 6 bases and J lost 1 base. CDR3 coding DNA: TGTGCCAGCTCGCCCTTACCGGGACTAGCGGGGAACACCGGGGAGCTGTTTTTT. Residues: CASSPLPGLAGNTGELFF.